This is a list of T cell receptor beta chains from one sample in a study of T cell responses to AZD1222 COVID-19 vaccine. The method was immunoSEQ multiplex PCR; TCRdb's version includes in-frame clones alone and lacks a portion of them. In the table there are about 160,000 clones, around 93% of which are singletons. This material consisted of peripheral blood, taken on day 0 of AZD1222 vaccination. The receptor set was obtained from an adult in good health. Both conserved end residues are part of each CDR3. Fields, in order: D gene, V gene, J gene, clone size, CDR3 protein, CDR3 DNA. The D gene is left open where the match is weak. Size is omitted from some rows. Given values are once, few, many or a class for expanded clones.

TRBD1,TRBV6-1,TRBJ1-1,NA,CASSVWTGGSLAEAFF,TGTGCCAGCAGTGTCTGGACAGGGGGTTCTCTCGCTGAAGCTTTCTTT
NA,TRBV18,TRBJ2-7,NA,CASSPPAGNYEQYF,TGTGCCAGCTCACCTCCTGCTGGAAACTACGAGCAGTACTTC
TRBD1,TRBV10-3,TRBJ1-4,NA,CAISEDRGEKLFF,TGTGCCATCAGTGAGGACAGGGGTGAAAAACTGTTTTTT
NA,TRBV20-1,TRBJ2-6,NA,CSASAPRSGANVLTF,TGCAGTGCTAGTGCCCCGCGCTCTGGGGCCAACGTCCTGACTTTC
NA,TRBV19,TRBJ2-6,once,CASSIGGASGANVLTF,TGTGCCAGTAGTATAGGAGGGGCATCTGGGGCCAACGTCCTGACTTTC
NA,TRBV11-2,TRBJ1-1,NA,CASSLDRWSTEAFF,TGTGCCAGCAGCTTAGATCGTTGGAGCACTGAAGCTTTCTTT
TRBD1,TRBV2,TRBJ1-4,NA,CASSGDRVDEKLFF,TGTGCCAGCAGTGGAGACAGGGTGGATGAAAAACTGTTTTTT
TRBD2,TRBV7-2,TRBJ2-7,NA,CASSKEASGTAYEQYF,TGTGCCAGCAGCAAGGAGGCTAGCGGGACCGCCTACGAGCAGTACTTC
TRBD1,TRBV7-9,TRBJ1-2,NA,CASSSRQGRWDYGYTF,TGTGCCAGCAGCTCAAGACAGGGGAGGTGGGACTATGGCTACACCTTC
TRBD2,TRBV3-1/TRBV3-2,TRBJ2-1,NA,CASSPSGRARRNEQFF,TGTGCCAGCAGCCCCAGCGGGAGGGCTAGGCGGAATGAGCAGTTCTTC
NA,TRBV7-3,TRBJ1-2,NA,CASRKRGASNYGYTF,TGTGCCAGCAGGAAAAGGGGGGCTTCTAACTATGGCTACACCTTC
TRBD1,TRBV18,TRBJ1-2,NA,CASSRDGTALYGYTF,TGTGCCAGCTCACGAGACGGGACAGCACTCTATGGCTACACCTTC
TRBD2,TRBV28,TRBJ2-1,NA,CASSYAGLAGDEQFF,TGTGCCAGCAGTTATGCCGGACTAGCGGGAGATGAGCAGTTCTTC
TRBD2,TRBV24-1,TRBJ2-1,NA,CATSDWGPSGNEQFF,TGTGCCACCAGTGATTGGGGGCCTAGCGGGAATGAGCAGTTCTTC
TRBD2,TRBV9,TRBJ2-7,NA,CASSVFAGGYEQYF,TGTGCCAGCAGCGTATTCGCGGGAGGCTACGAGCAGTACTTC
NA,TRBV6-5,TRBJ1-1,NA,CASSNSLTENTEAFF,TGTGCCAGCAGCAATTCCCTGACGGAGAACACTGAAGCTTTCTTT
NA,TRBV11-3,TRBJ2-1,NA,CASSLDREVYNEQFF,TGTGCCAGCAGCTTAGATAGGGAAGTCTACAATGAGCAGTTCTTC
NA,TRBV6-6,TRBJ1-1,few,CASSPRGGDTEAFF,TGTGCCAGCTCCCCCAGGGGAGGGGACACTGAAGCTTTCTTT
NA,TRBV18,TRBJ2-6,NA,CASSLGGSYGANVLTF,TGTGCCAGCTCACTAGGGGGATCTTACGGGGCCAACGTCCTGACTTTC
TRBD1,TRBV12-3/TRBV12-4,TRBJ2-1,NA,CASSLHRGNEQFF,TGTGCCAGCAGTCTCCACAGGGGCAATGAGCAGTTCTTC
NA,TRBV4-1,TRBJ2-1,once,CASSQVGTHEQFF,TGCGCCAGCAGCCAAGTCGGGACACATGAGCAGTTCTTC
TRBD2,TRBV11-2,TRBJ2-5,many,CASSPPGGPDGETQYF,TGTGCCAGCAGCCCCCCGGGAGGACCGGATGGAGAGACCCAGTACTTC
TRBD1,TRBV14,TRBJ1-4,NA,CASSQGNRGSEKLFF,TGTGCCAGCAGCCAAGGAAACAGGGGGAGTGAAAAACTGTTTTTT
NA,TRBV5-1,TRBJ1-2,NA,CASSPGPGHGYTF,TGCGCCAGCAGCCCGGGCCCGGGCCATGGCTACACCTTC
NA,TRBV6-6,TRBJ2-5,NA,CASSPLTGTETQYF,TGTGCCAGCAGTCCTCTAACAGGGACCGAGACCCAGTACTTC
TRBD2,TRBV11-3,TRBJ2-1,NA,CASSFVSSGGEQFF,TGTGCCAGCAGCTTCGTTTCTAGCGGCGGGGAGCAGTTCTTC
NA,TRBV27,TRBJ2-1,NA,CASSFIARAAYNEQFF,TGTGCCAGCAGTTTTATAGCGAGGGCCGCCTACAATGAGCAGTTCTTC